A single sample is the source of the 20 T cell receptor beta chains below, sequenced in a study of T cells in Graves' hyperthyroidism and ophthalmopathy. TCR beta CDR3 region amplification was performed from RNA transcripts. Primed by the HTBI set, a first-round RT-PCR was run on the TCR CDR3. TCRdb processed the multiplex PCR reads anew with MiXCR; each CDR3 protein has one entry. The data show about 49,000 distinct CDR3 sequences, about 53% seen once. The sample was peripheral blood or thyroid tissue (not recorded which). The origin of the receptors is a man aged 18 to 30 with Graves' hyperthyroidism.

The chain has TRBV20-1 and TRBJ2-2; D uncertain. V lost 6 bases and J 2 bases, leaving 19 bases between the germline ends. In germline, CDR1 is DFQATT, CDR2 SNEGSKA (reference sequence). The CDR3 length is 16 residues. For the CDR3, the DNA is TGCAGTGCCCCACGACCCAGCTCTGGAAACACCGGGGAGCTGTTTTTT. The encoded protein is CSAPRPSSGNTGELFF.

At least ten counts were recorded for this clonotype. CDR3 sequence: CASSSYTGELFF. The DNA of the CDR3 is TGTGCCAGCAGCTCTTACACCGGGGAGCTGTTTTTT. The V call is TRBV7-2, the J call TRBJ2-2; D uncertain. The V and J ends lost 4 bases and 3 bases respectively, with 3 bases between them. The V gene's germline CDR1 is SGHTA and CDR2 FQGNSA. The CDR3 runs to 12 residues.

The gene calls are TRBV7-9 and TRBJ2-7, with D unresolved. The J call may be incorrect, as the DNA end agrees better with TRBJ2-5. CDR3 length: 11 residues. Germline V gene data show CDR1 as SEHNR and CDR2 as FQNEAQ (reference sequence). CDR3: CASSSDWTQYF. CDR3 bases: TGTGCCAGCAGCTCCGATTGGACCCAGTACTTC.

This sequence joins TRBV10-3 and TRBJ2-7; tentative D call: TRBD1 (5 bases). Trimming took 9 bases from V and 0 from J, leaving 9 bases between them. Germline V gene data show CDR1 as ENHRY and CDR2 as SYGVKD. The CDR3 has 12 amino acids. Written as DNA, the CDR3 is TGTGCCATAGCCGACAGCTCCTACGAGCAGTACTTC. This codes for CAIADSSYEQYF.

This clonotype has more than one count but fewer than ten. The chain uses TRBV7-2 and TRBJ1-2, with TRBD1 identical over 10 bases. Germline CDR1 reads SGHTA; CDR2 reads FQGNSA. CDR3 length: 15 amino acids. V shed 4 bases, J shed 4 bases, and the junction held 6 bases outside the gene matches. CDR3 coding DNA: TGTGCCAGCAGCTCGGACAGGGGGGTAGGCTATGGCTACACCTTC. Its protein product is CASSSDRGVGYGYTF. The complete variable domain, with remaining parts taken from reference TRBV7-2 and TRBJ1-2, reads GAGVSQSPSNKVTEKGKDVELRCDPISGHTALYWYRQSLGQGLEFLIYFQGNSAPDKSGLPSDRFSAERTGGSVSTLTIQRTQQEDSAVYLCASSSDRGVGYGYTFGSGTRLTVV.

This clonotype was recorded at least ten times. V is TRBV7-8 and J is TRBJ1-5; D uncertain. V was pared by 1 base and J by 4 bases, with 17 bases between. The germline CDR1 and CDR2 sequences are SGHVS and FQNEAQ. This CDR3 comprises 17 residues. CDR3 DNA: TGTGCCAGCAGCTTAGATCCGAACGGGGTTGTGAATCAGCCCCAGCATTTT. Its protein is CASSLDPNGVVNQPQHF.

As for this clonotype: A much larger clone is a single base away; this may be a read error. The rearrangement links TRBV10-2 to TRBJ1-2; the D is unclear. V was trimmed by 6 bases and J by 8 bases, leaving 28 bases between them. Germline V gene lookup returns CDR1 WSHSY and CDR2 SAAADI. The CDR3 contains 17 residues. CDR3 region: CASSQGRNREGFLGYTF. CDR3 sequence (DNA): TGCGCCAGCAGCCAAGGTCGGAATAGGGAAGGGTTTCTGGGCTACACCTTC.

Many counts were recorded for this clonotype. The V and J genes are TRBV12-3 or TRBV12-4 and TRBJ2-5; 7 bases fit TRBD2. This CDR3 comprises 14 residues. V shed 10 bases, J shed 2 bases, and the junction held 10 bases outside the gene matches. The CDR3: CATAETSWQETQYF. The DNA of the CDR3 is TGTGCCACCGCGGAGACTAGCTGGCAAGAGACCCAGTACTTC.

This clonotype was seen repeatedly, ten times or more. CDR3 loop: CAITPTGGDSPLHF. The CDR3 DNA follows: TGTGCCATCACTCCGACAGGGGGAGATTCACCCCTCCACTTT. The chain links TRBV10-3 to TRBJ1-6, with 9 positions matching TRBD1. Germline values: CDR1 ENHRY, CDR2 SYGVKD. V was clipped by 7 bases and J by 8 bases; unmatched bases: 6. The CDR3 sequence is 14 residues long.

This clonotype appeared many times. The gene calls are TRBV6-6 and TRBJ2-5; possible D gene TRBD1, 6 bases. This CDR3 region has 15 residues. V was pared by 7 bases and J by 1 base, with 16 bases between. CDR1 is MNHNY and CDR2 is SVGAGI in the germline V gene (reference sequence). CDR3 nucleotide sequence: TGTGCCAGCACCGAGGGGAGCAGGGGCCAAGAGACCCAGTACTTC. Translation: CASTEGSRGQETQYF.

This chain connects TRBV29-1 to TRBJ2-3, with D tentatively TRBD2 (5 bases). CDR1 is SQVTM, CDR2 ANQGSEA, per germline. CDR3 size: 13 residues. The V end lost 7 bases, the J end lost 1 base, and 12 bases lay between the germline ends. CDR3 bases: TGCAGCGATCGAGGGTATGGCACAGATACGCAGTATTTT. Its translation: CSDRGYGTDTQYF.

The chain carries TRBV9 and TRBJ1-1, with unresolved D. CDR3 length: 14 amino acids. Germline CDR1 SGDLS, CDR2 YYNGEE. Trimming cost V 0 bases and J 3 bases, with 9 bases left between them. The CDR3 region has the DNA TGTGCCAGCAGCGTAGCGGGGTATGACACTGAAGCTTTCTTT. Residues: CASSVAGYDTEAFF.

The chain joins TRBV29-1 to TRBJ1-4, with 10 bases matching TRBD1. This CDR3 is 13 amino acids long. CDR1 is SQVTM and CDR2 is ANQGSEA in the germline V gene. Trimming cost V 4 bases and J 8 bases; bases outside gene matches: 4. The CDR3 is CSVGTGGDEKLFF. CDR3 in DNA: TGCAGCGTTGGGACAGGGGGTGACGAAAAACTGTTTTTT.

This clonotype was seen at least ten times. The gene calls are TRBV15 and TRBJ2-6; D remains ambiguous. Trimming stripped 1 base from V and 4 bases from J, with 8 bases between. Germline V gene lookup returns CDR1 LNHNV and CDR2 YYDKDF (reference sequence). The CDR3 sequence is 15 residues long. The CDR3 sequence is CATSRGEDGANVLTF. DNA for the CDR3: TGTGCCACCAGCAGAGGCGAGGACGGGGCCAACGTCCTGACTTTC.

Comments on this clonotype: This clone may be a read error of a much larger clone one base away. The chain uses TRBV15 and TRBJ1-1; D is unclear. This CDR3 has 13 amino acids. Per the germline V gene, CDR1 is LNHNV and CDR2 is YYDKDF (reference sequence). V gave up 6 bases and J gave up 5 bases, with 13 bases separating them. CDR3 DNA sequence: TGTGCCACCAGAGCAAAGTCGGGTACTGAAGCTTTCTTT. The encoded protein is CATRAKSGTEAFF.

This chain uses TRBV11-2 with TRBJ1-1, with 8 positions matching TRBD1. The CDR3 totals 16 residues. Germline CDR1 SGHAT, CDR2 FQNNGV. Losses at the gene ends were 7 bases for V and 0 bases for J; bases not matched to a gene: 10. This CDR3 reads CASKPLRTGMNTEAFF. The CDR3 DNA reads TGTGCCAGCAAACCCCTAAGGACAGGGATGAACACTGAAGCTTTCTTT.

The table lists this clonotype with many counts. The CDR3 DNA reads TGCAGTGCTAGTCATCCCAGGAACACTGAAGCTTTCTTT. This codes for CSASHPRNTEAFF. The chain has TRBV20-1 and TRBJ1-1; D is unclear. This CDR3 has 13 amino acids. V was trimmed by 3 bases and J by 1 base, leaving 9 bases between them. Germline assignment: CDR1 DFQATT and CDR2 SNEGSKA (reference sequence).

This clonotype was seen once. This rearrangement joins TRBV15 to TRBJ1-1; 8 positions match TRBD1. J gave up 1 base and V 4 bases, and 11 bases lay outside the gene matches. The CDR3 totals 17 residues. CDR1 and CDR2 (germline): LNHNV, YYDKDF (reference sequence). CDR3 loop: CATSNTQGAGRNTEAFF. The CDR3 DNA follows: TGTGCCACCAGCAACACTCAGGGGGCAGGTCGGAACACTGAAGCTTTCTTT.

Concerning this clonotype: A junction boundary mismatches the germline segment, possibly from a read error. The CDR3 nucleotides are TGTGCCACCAGCAGGGCGGAGGATCAGCCCCAGCATTTC. Amino acid sequence: CATSRAEDQPQHF. The V call is TRBV10-3, the J call TRBJ1-5, with a tentative D call TRBD1 (5 bases). There are 13 residues in the CDR3. Germline V CDR1 and CDR2: ENHRY, SYGVKD.

This clonotype was found many times. This chain joins TRBV20-1 and TRBJ2-7; possibly TRBD2 for D (6 bases). CDR1 and CDR2 (germline): DFQATT, SNEGSKA (reference sequence). The CDR3 spans 14 residues. V was clipped by 5 bases and J by 2 bases, with 16 bases between them. CDR3 nucleotide sequence: TGCAGTGCTGGCGGAAGTAGCGGCCCCTACGAGCAGTACTTC. It is translated as CSAGGSSGPYEQYF.